This T cell receptor beta chain was captured by sequencing in a study of T-cell reconstitution after alpha-beta-depleted transplantation in children. A TCRbeta library incorporating unique molecular identifiers was prepared. TCRdb itself ran the PCR reads through MiXCR, one entry per CDR3 protein. Among some 300,000 distinct CDR3 sequences listed, over 9% were seen once. This CDR3 contains 14 residues. V lost 1 base and J lost 3; bases outside the gene matches: 3. The germline V gene encodes CDR1 SEHNR and CDR2 FQNEAQ (reference sequence). This clonotype has at least ten counts. The sequence came from a boy younger than two with acute myeloid leukemia, due to receive a stem cell transplant. Sequences were derived from PBMCs, sampled before TCRalphabeta/CD19-depleted stem cell transplant. The chain combines TRBV7-9 with TRBJ2-7, with 7 bases fitting TRBD1. CDR3 bases: TGTGCCAGCAGCTTAGTACGGACAGGCTACGAGCAGTACTTC. This codes for CASSLVRTGYEQYF.